The entry that follows covers one T cell receptor beta chain sequence. Its antigen is unidentified. Trimming left V 3 bases short and J 5 bases short, with 13 bases between. The germline V gene has CDR1 DFQATT and CDR2 SNEGSKA (reference sequence). This CDR3 has 13 residues. The sample originates from a study of T cell repertoires in cytomegalovirus infection. Study outcomes and limitations: Cumulative public TCR beta family frequency identified CMV carriers with the relevant HLA. In two of eight donors, the top clonotype was HLA-C-restricted CMV-specific.

TCRdb passed the reads through MiXCR, listing each CDR3 protein once. The sample has about 770,000 distinct CDR3 sequences, 25% to 30% seen once. The chain recombines TRBV20-1 with TRBJ2-5; a weak D match, TRBD2 (6 bases). The sequence was collected from a human donor in good health (CMV status not recorded). Some clones in this sample may be carry-over from other donors' samples. Sequencing used cultured CD8+ T cells from PBMCs, obtained from culture after CMV antigen stimulation. The CDR3 region is CSARGGLRETQYF. The CDR3 nucleotides are TGCAGTGCTAGGGGGGGTTTAAGGGAGACCCAGTACTTC.